This T cell receptor beta chain was obtained from a study of cytomegalovirus exposure and HLA in healthy donors. 13 Jbeta primers and 60 Vbeta primers were used for the PCR. Generated by immunoSEQ multiplex PCR, the TCRdb table keeps only in-frame clones and is missing some. Of 200,000 or so clones in the sample, about 85% were seen once. Findings and limits, study-wide: In most subjects, TCR beta sequences reportedly gave accurate predictions of HLA-A and HLA-B alleles. Analysis performed later showed TCR beta chains linked to HLA being more clonally expanded than equally common others. Sequencing depth across donors, presence/absence analyses assumed, was roughly uniform.

CDR1 is SEHNR, CDR2 FQNEAQ, per germline (reference sequence). The CDR3 runs to 14 residues. Trimming removed 5 bases from V and 1 base from J, with 11 bases in between. Regarding this clone: Antigen specificity is unknown.

This receptor was obtained from a human donor in good health. Sequencing used PBMCs. The chain links TRBV7-9 to TRBJ1-1; possible D gene TRBD1, 5 bases. The CDR3 DNA is TGTGCCAGCAGCAATCGAAGGGGGAACACTGAAGCTTTCTTT. Encoded protein: CASSNRRGNTEAFF.